Following are 26 T cell receptor beta chains from one sample sequenced in a study of cytomegalovirus exposure and HLA in healthy donors. This PCR relied on a set of 60 Vbeta primers and 13 Jbeta primers. Measured with immunoSEQ multiplex PCR; TCRdb has only the in-frame clones, and not every one. The sample consists of tens of thousands of clones, roughly 79% of them appearing once. What was sequenced was PBMCs. These receptors were taken from a man aged 45-65 years in good health and CMV-seronegative.

This chain connects TRBV4-1 to TRBJ1-5; D is unclear. CDR1 MGHRA and CDR2 YSYEKL come from the germline V gene. Trimming took off 1 base at V and 5 bases at J, with 9 bases between the two ends. CDR3 length: 14 residues. The CDR3, as DNA: TGCGCCAGCAGCCAAGCCGGAGGAGATCAGCCCCAGCATTTT. Translated: CASSQAGGDQPQHF.

V is TRBV5-6 and J is TRBJ1-5; TRBD1 aligns across 10 bases. The CDR3 covers 16 residues. V shed 4 bases and J 6 bases; nucleotides not matched to a gene: 10. Germline V CDR1 and CDR2: SGHDT, YYEEEE. In DNA form, the CDR3 reads TGTGCCAGCAGCCAAACCGGGACAGGGGTCGTTCAGCCCCAGCATTTT. Protein product: CASSQTGTGVVQPQHF.

This chain joins TRBV7-6 and TRBJ2-1; the D gene is possibly TRBD1 (6 bases). CDR1 is SGHVS, CDR2 FNYEAQ, per germline. The CDR3 runs to 15 residues. V lost 1 base and J 3 bases, leaving 10 bases between the germline ends. CDR3 amino acids: CASSLGDTDYNEQFF. The CDR3 bases are TGTGCCAGCAGCTTAGGGGACACCGACTACAATGAGCAGTTCTTC.

The J gene is TRBJ2-3, the V gene TRBV5-4; unclear D gene. This CDR3 contains 13 residues. Trimming pared 2 bases from V and 4 bases from J, leaving 8 bases between. In germline, CDR1 is SGHNT, CDR2 YYREEE (reference sequence). CDR3 coding DNA: TGTGCCAGCAGCTTCACATCCTCAGATACGCAGTATTTT. This translates into CASSFTSSDTQYF. Together with reference TRBV5-4 and TRBJ2-3, the CDR3 gives the full variable domain: ETGVTQSPTHLIKTRGQQVTLRCSSQSGHNTVSWYQQALGQGPQFIFQYYREEENGRGNFPPRFSGLQFPNYSSELNVNALELDDSALYLCASSFTSSDTQYFGPGTRLTVL.

This clone was recorded a few times. The genes are TRBV9 and TRBJ2-5; 7 positions agree with TRBD2. J gave up 3 bases and V 3 bases, and 8 bases lay outside the gene matches. CDR3 length: 15 amino acids. Looked up from germline, CDR1 is SGDLS and CDR2 is YYNGEE. The CDR3 spells CASSAGGTTKETQYF. CDR3 coding DNA: TGTGCCAGCAGCGCCGGAGGGACTACGAAAGAGACCCAGTACTTC.

The CDR3 loop reads CAITPVGGGLNYGYTF. The CDR3 nucleotides are TGTGCCATCACTCCAGTAGGGGGGGGGCTAAACTATGGCTACACCTTC. The chain is built from TRBV10-3 and TRBJ1-2; possibly TRBD1 for D (6 bases). The CDR3 extends over 16 amino acids. Germline assignment: CDR1 ENHRY and CDR2 SYGVKD. V dropped 7 bases and J dropped 2 bases, with 20 bases sitting between them.

The genes are TRBV7-8 and TRBJ1-1; D is undetermined. The CDR3 spans 14 residues. Between the trimmed V and J ends, which lost 0 bases and 0 bases, there was a span of 5 bases. The germline gives CDR1 SGHVS, CDR2 FQNEAQ. The CDR3 DNA follows: TGTGCCAGCAGCTTAGCGGAGATGAACACTGAAGCTTTCTTT. Protein: CASSLAEMNTEAFF.

This clone was observed once. The gene calls are TRBV4-1 and TRBJ1-5, with D tentatively TRBD1 (5 bases). Germline V gives CDR1 MGHRA, CDR2 YSYEKL. The V end was cut by 3 bases, the J end by 10 bases, with 25 bases between. The CDR3 sequence is 17 residues long. CDR3 region: CASSHQHAHRSELPQHF. CDR3 in DNA: TGCGCCAGCAGCCATCAACACGCCCACAGGAGTGAATTACCCCAGCATTTT.

This chain links TRBV19 with TRBJ2-7, with TRBD1 matching over 7 bases. Losses at the gene ends were 5 bases for V and 2 bases for J; bases not matched to a gene: 6. Germline CDR1 is LNHDA and CDR2 is SQIVND (reference sequence). This CDR3 contains 14 residues. The CDR3 region is CASSFRGIAYEQYF. DNA for the CDR3: TGTGCCAGTAGTTTCAGGGGGATCGCCTACGAGCAGTACTTC.

The rearrangement joins TRBV14 to TRBJ2-1; a possible D gene is TRBD2 (6 bases). Trimming pared 0 bases from V and 7 bases from J, leaving 10 bases between. The CDR3 has 14 residues. Germline V gene data show CDR1 as SGHDN and CDR2 as FVKESK. The CDR3 protein is CASSQELALNEQFF. DNA for the CDR3: TGTGCCAGCAGCCAAGAGCTAGCGTTAAATGAGCAGTTCTTC. The entire variable domain, with the rest obtained from reference TRBV14 and TRBJ2-1, is as follows: EAGVTQFPSHSVIEKGQTVTLRCDPISGHDNLYWYRRVMGKEIKFLLHFVKESKQDESGMPNNRFLAERTGGTYSTLKVQPAELEDSGVYFCASSQELALNEQFFGPGTRLTVL.

In its sample, this clone was seen a few times. This chain links TRBV6-1 with TRBJ1-5; TRBD1 is a possible D gene (6 bases). Deletions cut 0 bases from V and 7 bases from J, with 10 bases between. In germline, CDR1 is MNHNS, CDR2 SASEGT. The CDR3 consists of 14 residues. This CDR3 reads CASSEAGGGQPQHF. The CDR3 DNA sequence: TGTGCCAGCAGTGAAGCGGGGGGGGGCCAGCCCCAGCATTTT.

The rearrangement joins TRBV6-6 to TRBJ1-3; D call uncertain. Germline V gene lookup returns CDR1 MNHNY and CDR2 SVGAGI (reference sequence). V gave up 5 bases and J gave up 4 bases, with 15 bases separating them. The CDR3 has 15 amino acids. The CDR3 region is CASSTRVQRGNTIYF. The CDR3 DNA is TGTGCCAGCAGTACCCGTGTGCAGCGCGGAAACACCATATATTTT.

This chain joins TRBV14 and TRBJ1-2; D perhaps matches TRBD1 (6 bases). Trimming shortened V by 1 base and J by 8 bases, and 14 bases separated the two germline ends. The CDR3 spans 14 residues. Germline V lookup: CDR1 SGHDN, CDR2 FVKESK. Here the CDR3 DNA reads TGTGCCAGCAGCCAAGTCCAACAGGGCGGCGGCTACACCTTC. Protein sequence: CASSQVQQGGGYTF.

The genes are TRBV6-1 and TRBJ1-2; D remains ambiguous. CDR3 size: 12 residues. V lost 3 bases, J lost 7 bases, and 9 bases lay in between. CDR1 and CDR2 from the germline V gene are MNHNS and SASEGT. CDR3 loop: CASSDRLGGYTF. Written as DNA, the CDR3 is TGTGCCAGCAGTGACCGGCTAGGTGGCTACACCTTC.

The rearrangement links TRBV6-6 to TRBJ2-1, with 9 nucleotides matching TRBD1. Trimming cost V 5 bases and J 7 bases; bases outside gene matches: 9. CDR1 MNHNY and CDR2 SVGAGI come from the germline V gene (reference sequence). The CDR3 is 15 residues long. The CDR3 coding sequence is TGTGCCAGCAGTGAGCCGGACAGGGGTCGTAATGAGCAGTTCTTC. Translating gives CASSEPDRGRNEQFF.

CDR3 nucleotides: TGCAGCGTTGGGGGGGGCTGGACTGAAGCTTTCTTT. Translated: CSVGGGWTEAFF. This sequence joins TRBV29-1 and TRBJ1-1; possibly TRBD1 for D (6 bases). This CDR3 has 12 residues. V was pared by 4 bases and J by 5 bases, with 11 bases between. Germline CDR1 SQVTM, CDR2 ANQGSEA. Complete variable domain (other parts from reference TRBV29-1 and TRBJ1-1): SAVISQKPSRDICQRGTSLTIQCQVDSQVTMMFWYRQQPGQSLTLIATANQGSEATYESGFVIDKFPISRPNLTFSTLTVSNMSPEDSSIYLCSVGGGWTEAFFGQGTRLTVV.

V usage is TRBV7-3 and J usage is TRBJ2-1, with 8 nucleotides matching TRBD1. CDR3 size: 14 residues. J gave up 5 bases and V 5 bases, and 5 bases lay outside the gene matches. The germline V gene encodes CDR1 SGHTA and CDR2 FQGTGA. CDR3 DNA sequence: TGTGCCAGCAGCGCTCGACAGGGGCACAATGAGCAGTTCTTC. The encoded protein is CASSARQGHNEQFF.

CDR3: CASIVVRGYYGYTF. DNA for the CDR3: TGCGCCAGCATCGTCGTCAGGGGGTACTATGGCTACACCTTC. The chain uses TRBV10-1 and TRBJ1-2; 7 bases agree with TRBD1. Germline assignment: CDR1 WNHNN and CDR2 SYGVQD (reference sequence). Germline trimming cut 7 bases from V and 3 bases from J; bases unmatched to any gene: 8. This CDR3 has 14 amino acids.

The rearrangement joins TRBV27 to TRBJ1-2; TRBD1 aligns across 7 bases. V shed 9 bases, J shed 7 bases, and the junction held 11 bases outside the gene matches. Germline loops: CDR1 MNHEY, CDR2 SMNVEV (reference sequence). The CDR3 is 13 amino acids. The CDR3 sequence: CASCPGGNRGYTF. The CDR3 nucleotides are TGTGCCAGTTGCCCAGGGGGTAATCGTGGCTACACCTTC.

This rearrangement joins TRBV4-2 to TRBJ1-4, with 7 bases matching TRBD1. The V gene's germline CDR1 is LGHNA and CDR2 YNFKEQ. J gave up 3 bases and V 4 bases, and 5 bases lay outside the gene matches. The CDR3 covers 15 residues. As DNA, the CDR3 is TGTGCCAGCAGCCCACCGGGACAGCCTAATGAAAAACTGTTTTTT. Its translation is CASSPPGQPNEKLFF.

J is TRBJ1-4 and V is TRBV5-6; D may be TRBD1 (6 bases). Germline V gene data show CDR1 as SGHDT and CDR2 as YYEEEE. The V and J ends lost 9 bases and 4 bases respectively, with 10 bases between them. CDR3 length: 12 residues. CDR3: CATTGYNEKLFF. CDR3 DNA sequence: TGTGCCACCACAGGGTATAATGAAAAACTGTTTTTT.

This clone occurred a few times. This chain joins TRBV30 and TRBJ2-1; the match to TRBD2 covers 8 bases. The J segment lost 6 bases and the V segment lost 3 bases, leaving 7 bases of the junction unmatched. Germline CDR1 and CDR2: GTSNPN and SVGIG (reference sequence). The CDR3 is made up of 14 amino acids. In nucleotides, the CDR3 is TGTGCCTGGAGAGGGGTAGCGGGGATCAATGAGCAGTTCTTC. Translation gives CAWRGVAGINEQFF.

This clone was detected only a few times. The rearrangement uses TRBV7-9 and TRBJ2-1, with TRBD2 identical over 11 bases. This CDR3 comprises 14 residues. Trimming took 6 bases from V and 10 from J; bases not matched to a gene: 8. The germline gives CDR1 SEHNR, CDR2 FQNEAQ (reference sequence). The CDR3 region is CASRRLAGGGEQFF. CDR3 bases: TGTGCCAGCAGACGTCTAGCGGGGGGAGGGGAGCAGTTCTTC.

This clone turned up a few times. This chain connects TRBV6-5 to TRBJ2-1; maybe TRBD2 (5 bases). Germline CDR1 reads MNHEY; CDR2 reads SVGAGI. The CDR3 covers 15 residues. V lost 6 bases and J lost 0, with 12 bases in between. The CDR3 nucleotides are TGTGCCAGCAGAATAGCGTCGAGCTCCTACAATGAGCAGTTCTTC. Translated, it gives CASRIASSSYNEQFF.

The chain employs TRBV7-9 and TRBJ1-1; tentative D call: TRBD1 (6 bases). The germline V gene has CDR1 SEHNR and CDR2 FQNEAQ (reference sequence). The V end was cut by 5 bases, the J end by 11 bases, with 15 bases between. This CDR3 spans 12 amino acids. The CDR3 here is CASSPDSFEAFF. Here the CDR3 DNA reads TGTGCCAGCAGCCCGGACAGCTTTGAGGCTTTCTTT.

The chain combines TRBV5-1 with TRBJ2-5, with D unclear. Germline CDR1 and CDR2: SGHRS and YFSETQ. Deletions cut 0 bases from V and 2 bases from J, with 8 bases between. The CDR3 contains 14 residues. The CDR3 DNA reads as TGCGCCAGCAGCTTGGACGGGTTGCAAGAGACCCAGTACTTC. Translation: CASSLDGLQETQYF.